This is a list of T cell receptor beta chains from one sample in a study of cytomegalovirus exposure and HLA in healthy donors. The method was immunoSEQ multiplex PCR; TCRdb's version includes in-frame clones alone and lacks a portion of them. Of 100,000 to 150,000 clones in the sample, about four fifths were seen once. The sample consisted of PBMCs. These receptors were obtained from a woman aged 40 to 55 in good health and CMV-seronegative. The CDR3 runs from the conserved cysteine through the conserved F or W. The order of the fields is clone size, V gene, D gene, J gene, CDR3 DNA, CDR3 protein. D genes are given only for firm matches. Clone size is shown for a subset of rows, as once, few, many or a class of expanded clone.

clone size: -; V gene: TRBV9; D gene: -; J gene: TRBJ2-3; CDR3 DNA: TGTGCCAGCAGCGTAGCGCGGGGCTCAGATACGCAGTATTTT; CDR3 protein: CASSVARGSDTQYF
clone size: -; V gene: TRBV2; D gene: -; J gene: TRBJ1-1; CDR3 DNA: TGTGCCAGCAGTGTGGGGGGATTTAGCACTGAAGCTTTCTTT; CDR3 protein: CASSVGGFSTEAFF
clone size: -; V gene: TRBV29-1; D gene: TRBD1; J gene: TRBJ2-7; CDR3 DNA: TGCAGCGCTGGGACAGGGAGGTCCGAGCAGTACTTC; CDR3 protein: CSAGTGRSEQYF
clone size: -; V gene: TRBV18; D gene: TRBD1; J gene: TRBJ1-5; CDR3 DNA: TGTGCCAGCTCACCCTCGGGACAGGGGGCCGGGCAGCCCCAGCATTTT; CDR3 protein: CASSPSGQGAGQPQHF
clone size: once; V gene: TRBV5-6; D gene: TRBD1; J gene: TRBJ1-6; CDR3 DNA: TGTGCCGGCAGCTTACTAAATCCAGGGGGAAATTCACCCCTCCACTTT; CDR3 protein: CAGSLLNPGGNSPLHF
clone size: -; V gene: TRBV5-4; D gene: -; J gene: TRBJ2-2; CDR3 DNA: TGTGCCAGCAGCTTGGGCGGTAGTCGGGGGGAGCTGTTTTTT; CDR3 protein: CASSLGGSRGELFF
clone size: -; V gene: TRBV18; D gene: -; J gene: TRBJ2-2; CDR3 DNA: TGTGCCAGCTCACAAGGGGTCACCGGGGAGCTGTTTTTT; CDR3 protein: CASSQGVTGELFF
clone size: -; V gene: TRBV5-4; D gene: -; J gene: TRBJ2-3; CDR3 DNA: TGTGCCAGCAGCATACAACAGGGAGATACGCAGTATTTT; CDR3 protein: CASSIQQGDTQYF
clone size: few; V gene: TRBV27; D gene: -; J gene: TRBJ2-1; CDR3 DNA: TGTGCCAGCAGTTTATCGTCACGGAATGAGCAGTTCTTC; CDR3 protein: CASSLSSRNEQFF
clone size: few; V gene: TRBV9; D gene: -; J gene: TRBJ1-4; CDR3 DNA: TGTGCCAGCAGCGGAGCGGACAGAGCTAATGAAAAACTGTTTTTT; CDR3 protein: CASSGADRANEKLFF
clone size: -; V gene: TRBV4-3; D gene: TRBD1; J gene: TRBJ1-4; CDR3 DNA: TGCGCCAGCAGGCAGGGACAGGGCTCGGGAAAACTGTTTTTT; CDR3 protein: CASRQGQGSGKLFF
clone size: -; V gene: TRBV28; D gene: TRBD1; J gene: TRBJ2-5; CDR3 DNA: TGTGCCAGCAGTCGACAGGGGACCCAAGAGACCCAGTACTTC; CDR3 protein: CASSRQGTQETQYF
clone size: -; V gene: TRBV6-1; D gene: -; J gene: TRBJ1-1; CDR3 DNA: TGTGCCAGCAGTGCCGGAGGGAACACTGAAGCTTTCTTT; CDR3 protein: CASSAGGNTEAFF
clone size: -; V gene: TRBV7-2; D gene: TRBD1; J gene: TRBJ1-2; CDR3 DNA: TGTGCCAGCAGCGTGGACAGGACCTATGGCTACACCTTC; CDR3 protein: CASSVDRTYGYTF
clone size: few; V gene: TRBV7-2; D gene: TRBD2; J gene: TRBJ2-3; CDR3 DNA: TGTGCCAGCAGCTTGAGTCGGGGGGGCCGGGGAGATACGCAGTATTTT; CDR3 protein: CASSLSRGGRGDTQYF
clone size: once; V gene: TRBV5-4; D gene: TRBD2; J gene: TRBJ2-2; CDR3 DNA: TGTGCCAGCAGCCCGACTAGCGGGGGACCGGGCATCGGGGAGCTGTTTTTT; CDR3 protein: CASSPTSGGPGIGELFF
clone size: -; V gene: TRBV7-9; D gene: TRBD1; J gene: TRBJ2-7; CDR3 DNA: TGTTCCAGCAGCGGAGGACAGGGGGCATGGGAGCAGTACTTC; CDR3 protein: CSSSGGQGAWEQYF
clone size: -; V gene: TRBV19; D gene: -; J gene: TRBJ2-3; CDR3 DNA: TGTGCCAGTAGTATAACCTTGGGGAGCGATACGCAGTATTTT; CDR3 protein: CASSITLGSDTQYF
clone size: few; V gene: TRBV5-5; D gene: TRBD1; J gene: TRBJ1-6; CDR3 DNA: TGTGCCAGCACGACAGGGGATAATTCACCCCTCCACTTT; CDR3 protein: CASTTGDNSPLHF
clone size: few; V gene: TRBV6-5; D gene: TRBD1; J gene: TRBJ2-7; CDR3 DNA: TGTGCCAGCAGTCGGGACAGGGGCGCCTACGAGCAGTACTTC; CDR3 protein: CASSRDRGAYEQYF
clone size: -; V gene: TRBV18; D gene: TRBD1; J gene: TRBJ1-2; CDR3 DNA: TGTGCCAGCTCACCTAGGACAGGGGTCTCCTATGGCTACACCTTC; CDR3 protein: CASSPRTGVSYGYTF
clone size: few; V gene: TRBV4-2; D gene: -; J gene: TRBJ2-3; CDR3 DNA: TGTGCCAGCAGCCAAGAGCGGCGGGGTAGCACAGATACGCAGTATTTT; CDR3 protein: CASSQERRGSTDTQYF
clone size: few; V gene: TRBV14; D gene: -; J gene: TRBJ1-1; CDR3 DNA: TGTGCCAGCAGCGCACGACCAGGGACTGAAGCTTTCTTT; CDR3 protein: CASSARPGTEAFF
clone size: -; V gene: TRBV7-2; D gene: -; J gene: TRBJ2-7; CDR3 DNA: TGTGCCAGCAGCTTTCCGGGAGACTTCTACGAGCAGTACTTC; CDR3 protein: CASSFPGDFYEQYF
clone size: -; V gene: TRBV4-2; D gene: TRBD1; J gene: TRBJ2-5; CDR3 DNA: TGTGCCAGCAGCCAGGAAACCGGGACAGGGGGCGAGACCCAGTACTTC; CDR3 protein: CASSQETGTGGETQYF
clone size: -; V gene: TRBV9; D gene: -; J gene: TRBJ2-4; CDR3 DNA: TGTGCCAGCAGCGGACACCAAAACATTCAGTACTTC; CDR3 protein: CASSGHQNIQYF
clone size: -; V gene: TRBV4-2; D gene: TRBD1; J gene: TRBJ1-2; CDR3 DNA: TGTGCCAGCAGCCAAGTCCAGGGACAGACAAACTATGGCTACACCTTC; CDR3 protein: CASSQVQGQTNYGYTF
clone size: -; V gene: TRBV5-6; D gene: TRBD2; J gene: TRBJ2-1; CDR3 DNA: TGTGCCAGCAGCTTACTAGCGGGAGACGATGAGCAGTTCTTC; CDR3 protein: CASSLLAGDDEQFF
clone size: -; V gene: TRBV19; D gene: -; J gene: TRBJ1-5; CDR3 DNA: TGTGCCAGTAGTGTACAGGGCCCCGATCAGCCCCAGCATTTT; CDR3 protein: CASSVQGPDQPQHF
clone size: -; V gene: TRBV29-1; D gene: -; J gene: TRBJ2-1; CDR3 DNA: TGCAGCGTTGAAGGGGCGGGGGCCCCGGGTTACAATGAGCAGTTCTTC; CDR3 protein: CSVEGAGAPGYNEQFF
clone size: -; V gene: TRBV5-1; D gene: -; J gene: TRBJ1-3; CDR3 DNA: TGCGCCAGCAGCTTCCTTCAGGGCGATAGCTCTGGAAACACCATATATTTT; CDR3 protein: CASSFLQGDSSGNTIYF
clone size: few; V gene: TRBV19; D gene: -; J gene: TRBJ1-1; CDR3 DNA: TGTGCCAGTATCCCACAGGGTACGAGCACTGAAGCTTTCTTT; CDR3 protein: CASIPQGTSTEAFF
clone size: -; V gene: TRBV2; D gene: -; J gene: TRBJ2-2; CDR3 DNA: TGTGCCAGCTCCCCTCAGGTCAGGGATACCGGGGAGCTGTTTTTT; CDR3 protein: CASSPQVRDTGELFF
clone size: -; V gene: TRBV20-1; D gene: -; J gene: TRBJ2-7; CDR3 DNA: TGCAGTGCTAGGAGTTCCTACGAGCAGTACTTC; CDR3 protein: CSARSSYEQYF
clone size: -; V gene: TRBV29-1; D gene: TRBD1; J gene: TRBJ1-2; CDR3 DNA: TGCAGCGCCCAAATAGGTGGGACAGGCTATGGCTACACCTTC; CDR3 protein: CSAQIGGTGYGYTF
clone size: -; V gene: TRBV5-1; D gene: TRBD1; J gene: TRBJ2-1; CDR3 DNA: TGCGCCAGCAGGGTACAGGGGGAGGCAAGAAATGAGCAGTTCTTC; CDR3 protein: CASRVQGEARNEQFF
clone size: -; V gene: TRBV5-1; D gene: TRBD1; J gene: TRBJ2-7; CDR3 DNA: TGCGCCAGCAGCTTGTGGGACAGGGGGCACTACGAGCAGTACTTC; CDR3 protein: CASSLWDRGHYEQYF
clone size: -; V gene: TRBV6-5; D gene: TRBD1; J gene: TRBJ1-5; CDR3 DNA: TGTGCCAGCAGCGGACAGGCGACCAATCAGCCCCAGCATTTT; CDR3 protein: CASSGQATNQPQHF
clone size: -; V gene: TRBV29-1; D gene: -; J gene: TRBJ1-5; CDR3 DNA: TGCAGCGTTGTAGCGGGGGCAAATAGCAATCAGCCCCAGCATTTT; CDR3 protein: CSVVAGANSNQPQHF
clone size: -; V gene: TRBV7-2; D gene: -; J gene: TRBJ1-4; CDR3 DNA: TGTGCCAGCAGCTTAGGCCCCGGTGCAACTAATGAAAAACTGTTTTTT; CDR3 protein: CASSLGPGATNEKLFF
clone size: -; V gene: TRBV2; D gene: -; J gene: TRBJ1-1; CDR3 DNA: TGTGCCAGCACCTCGGTCCCGAACACTGAAGCTTTCTTT; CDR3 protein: CASTSVPNTEAFF
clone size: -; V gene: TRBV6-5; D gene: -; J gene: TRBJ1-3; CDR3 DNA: TGTGCCAGCAGCCCTCGGGTTTCTGGAAACACCATATATTTT; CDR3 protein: CASSPRVSGNTIYF
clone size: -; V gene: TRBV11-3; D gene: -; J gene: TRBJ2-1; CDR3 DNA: TGTGCCAGCAGCTTCGCAACTCTCAATGAGCAGTTCTTC; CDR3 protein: CASSFATLNEQFF